A single sample is the source of the 30 T cell receptor beta chains below, sequenced in a study of cytomegalovirus exposure and HLA in healthy donors. PCR was performed using 60 Vbeta and 13 Jbeta primers. The assay was immunoSEQ multiplex PCR, and TCRdb's table has in-frame clones only and misses some. This table has around 210,000 clones, more than 75% appearing once. Sequencing input: PBMCs. The receptor source for this set is a girl aged 2 to 10 in good health and CMV-seronegative.

V gene TRBV5-5 combines with J gene TRBJ2-5, with D possibly being TRBD2 (6 bases). Judging by the DNA end, TRBJ2-7 fits better; the J call may be wrong. Germline loops: CDR1 SGHKS, CDR2 YYEKEE (reference sequence). The CDR3 sequence is 16 residues long. The CDR3 bases are TGTGCCAGCAGCTTGGATGGAGGGGTTAGTTCCTACGAGCAGTACTTC. This codes for CASSLDGGVSSYEQYF.

The V gene is TRBV2, the J gene TRBJ2-5; tentative D call: TRBD1 (6 bases). This CDR3 is built from 14 residues. V dropped 5 bases and J dropped 3 bases, with 13 bases sitting between them. Germline CDR1 is SNHLY and CDR2 is FYNNEI. CDR3 amino acids: CASSMGHSKETQYF. In nucleotides, the CDR3 is TGTGCCAGCAGTATGGGACATTCCAAAGAGACCCAGTACTTC.

This clone showed up just once. The chain is built from TRBV7-9 and TRBJ1-2; D is uncertain. V was pared by 2 bases and J by 0 bases, with 10 bases between. There are 15 residues in the CDR3. Germline V lookup: CDR1 SEHNR, CDR2 FQNEAQ (reference sequence). The CDR3 reads CASSLRTVTNYGYTF. CDR3 DNA: TGTGCCAGCAGCTTAAGAACGGTCACTAACTATGGCTACACCTTC.

This clone came up once. This sequence joins TRBV7-9 and TRBJ2-3; TRBD2 is a possible D gene (7 bases). V was pared by 5 bases and J by 2 bases, with 23 bases between. Germline V gene lookup returns CDR1 SEHNR and CDR2 FQNEAQ (reference sequence). This CDR3 is built from 18 residues. The CDR3 region is CASSPNSPGGPFTDTQYF. CDR3 bases: TGTGCCAGCAGCCCGAATTCCCCGGGGGGCCCATTCACAGATACGCAGTATTTT.

The chain joins TRBV7-2 to TRBJ2-3; D is undetermined. Trimming pared 6 bases from V and 6 bases from J, leaving 22 bases between. Germline V gene sequence: CDR1 SGHTA, CDR2 FQGNSA. This CDR3 has 16 residues. The CDR3 sequence is CASSLGLLHPMDTQYF. CDR3 bases: TGTGCCAGCAGTCTAGGTTTACTACACCCCATGGATACGCAGTATTTT.

The V call is TRBV5-6, the J call TRBJ1-5; D may be TRBD1 (5 bases). The CDR3 sequence is 16 residues long. Germline loops: CDR1 SGHDT, CDR2 YYEEEE. Trimming cost V 0 bases and J 1 base, with 11 bases left between them. This CDR3 reads CASSLGQTRSNQPQHF. The CDR3 DNA reads as TGTGCCAGCAGCTTGGGACAGACTAGGAGCAATCAGCCCCAGCATTTT.

This CDR3 reads CAWSGLAGGGPLNEQFF. The CDR3 nucleotides are TGTGCCTGGAGTGGGCTAGCGGGGGGAGGTCCCCTCAATGAGCAGTTCTTC. The chain has TRBV30 and TRBJ2-1, with 11 bases fitting TRBD2. The CDR3 contains 17 residues. Germline V gives CDR1 GTSNPN, CDR2 SVGIG (reference sequence). The junction had 11 bases not matched to a gene; V was cut back by 1 base and J by 6 bases.

The chain couples TRBV27 to TRBJ1-2; 9 nucleotides line up with TRBD1. In germline, CDR1 is MNHEY, CDR2 SMNVEV (reference sequence). Unmatched junction bases numbered 15, after V lost 4 bases and J lost 6 bases. The CDR3 runs to 17 residues. CDR3 protein: CASSSAGQGRRPDGYTF. The CDR3 DNA reads TGTGCCAGCAGTTCCGCCGGACAGGGGAGAAGGCCGGATGGCTACACCTTC.

The J gene is TRBJ2-3, the V gene TRBV9; 12 bases map to TRBD2. The CDR3 length is 19 residues. Looked up from germline, CDR1 is SGDLS and CDR2 is YYNGEE. Trimming at V came to 2 bases and at J to 2 bases, leaving 12 bases not matched to a gene. The CDR3 DNA follows: TGTGCCAGCAGCGTTGCTCTGCTAGCGGGGGGGCGGGCCACAGATACGCAGTATTTT. Protein: CASSVALLAGGRATDTQYF. The entire variable domain, with the rest obtained from reference TRBV9 and TRBJ2-3, is as follows: DSGVTQTPKHLITATGQRVTLRCSPRSGDLSVYWYQQSLDQGLQFLIQYYNGEERAKGNILERFSAQQFPDLHSELNLSSLELGDSALYFCASSVALLAGGRATDTQYFGPGTRLTVL.

V gene TRBV20-1 combines with J gene TRBJ2-3; D remains ambiguous. Trimming cost V 4 bases and J 8 bases, with 10 bases left between them. The germline V gene encodes CDR1 DFQATT and CDR2 SNEGSKA (reference sequence). CDR3 size: 11 residues. The CDR3 protein is CSAKWSSTQYF. CDR3 sequence (DNA): TGCAGTGCTAAATGGTCGAGTACGCAGTATTTT.

The V gene is TRBV29-1, the J gene TRBJ2-1; the D is unclear. The V gene lost 4 bases and the J gene lost 2 bases, with 12 bases spanning the gap. The CDR3 contains 14 residues. Germline CDR1 SQVTM, CDR2 ANQGSEA. The CDR3 nucleotides read TGCAGCGTTGTCCCCGGGTTCCCCTACAATGAGCAGTTCTTC. This codes for CSVVPGFPYNEQFF.

The chain carries TRBV5-1 and TRBJ2-2, with 12 nucleotides matching TRBD2. In germline, CDR1 is SGHRS, CDR2 YFSETQ. The CDR3 sequence is 20 residues long. V gave up 4 bases and J gave up 0 bases; unmatched junction bases: 13. The CDR3 sequence: CASSGLPLAGGPSNTGELFF. The DNA of the CDR3 is TGCGCCAGCAGCGGCCTTCCTCTAGCGGGAGGGCCTTCGAACACCGGGGAGCTGTTTTTT. Based on the CDR3 plus reference TRBV5-1 and TRBJ2-2, the full variable domain is KAGVTQTPRYLIKTRGQQVTLSCSPISGHRSVSWYQQTPGQGLQFLFEYFSETQRNKGNFPGRFSGRQFSNSRSEMNVSTLELGDSALYLCASSGLPLAGGPSNTGELFFGEGSRLTVL.

This chain links TRBV10-2 with TRBJ1-1, with 9 bases fitting TRBD1. CDR3 size: 17 residues. The germline CDR1 and CDR2 sequences are WSHSY and SAAADI. V trimming: 7 bases; J trimming: 1 base; junction bases outside the gene matches: 13. In DNA, the CDR3 is TGCGCCAGCATATGGCCGGGACAGGGCGGTAGGAACACTGAAGCTTTCTTT. This codes for CASIWPGQGGRNTEAFF.

Here the CDR3 DNA reads TGTGCCTGGAGTATACGACGGAGCTCTGGAAACACCATATATTTT. This codes for CAWSIRRSSGNTIYF. This chain joins TRBV30 and TRBJ1-3; D ambiguous. CDR3 length equals 15 residues. Germline CDR1 reads GTSNPN; CDR2 reads SVGIG (reference sequence). The germline V and J ends were trimmed by 2 bases and 0 bases, with 11 bases remaining between them. Full variable domain (remainder filled in from reference TRBV30 and TRBJ1-3): SQTIHQWPATLVQPVGSPLSLECTVEGTSNPNLYWYRQAAGRGLQLLFYSVGIGQISSEVPQNLSASRPQDRQFILSSKKLLLSDSGFYLCAWSIRRSSGNTIYFGEGSWLTVV.

This chain uses TRBV19 with TRBJ1-2; D is perhaps TRBD1 (6 bases). CDR3 length: 15 residues. Germline V gene sequence: CDR1 LNHDA, CDR2 SQIVND (reference sequence). Trimming shortened V by 6 bases and J by 3 bases, and 17 bases separated the two germline ends. The chain's CDR3 is CASSLLQGVDYGYTF. The CDR3 bases are TGTGCCAGTAGCCTATTACAGGGAGTGGACTATGGCTACACCTTC.

The V gene is TRBV2, the J gene TRBJ2-7; D ambiguous. The CDR3 has 13 residues. Looked up from germline, CDR1 is SNHLY and CDR2 is FYNNEI. Trimming shortened V by 5 bases and J by 3 bases, and 11 bases separated the two germline ends. The CDR3 sequence is CASSPKQNYEQYF. The CDR3 DNA reads TGTGCCAGCAGTCCGAAACAAAACTACGAGCAGTACTTC.

The chain uses TRBV10-2 and TRBJ2-3; TRBD1 matches at 11 bases. CDR1 WSHSY and CDR2 SAAADI come from the germline V gene. The CDR3 length is 14 residues. V lost 4 bases to trimming and J lost 4 bases; unmatched junction nucleotides: 1. The CDR3 sequence: CASSGTGGADTQYF. The DNA for the CDR3 is TGCGCCAGCAGTGGGACAGGGGGCGCAGATACGCAGTATTTT.

The V and J genes are TRBV5-1 and TRBJ2-1; 9 bases align to TRBD2. CDR1 is SGHRS and CDR2 is YFSETQ in the germline V gene. The CDR3 is 17 residues long. The J segment lost 8 bases and the V segment lost 1 base, leaving 13 bases of the junction unmatched. Written as DNA, the CDR3 is TGCGCCAGCAGCTTGCTGATTGGGACTAGCATTTTCGATGAGCAGTTCTTC. It specifies CASSLLIGTSIFDEQFF.

CDR3 nucleotides: TGCGCCAGCAGCTTGGAAACGGTGAGGAGCGAGCAGTACTTC. Translated, it gives CASSLETVRSEQYF. The chain joins TRBV5-1 to TRBJ2-7, with D hard to call. Trimming cost V 0 bases and J 6 bases, with 13 bases left between them. The CDR3 loop spans 14 amino acids. CDR1 and CDR2 from the germline V gene are SGHRS and YFSETQ.

The chain uses TRBV5-6 and TRBJ1-1, with no clear D. The CDR3 contains 11 residues. V was clipped by 4 bases and J by 2 bases, with 3 bases between them. CDR1 and CDR2 from the germline V gene are SGHDT and YYEEEE. In DNA, the CDR3 is TGTGCCAGCAGCCTCAACACTGAAGCTTTCTTT. Translated, it gives CASSLNTEAFF.

This chain joins TRBV4-1 and TRBJ2-2; maybe TRBD1 (6 bases). Germline V gene sequence: CDR1 MGHRA, CDR2 YSYEKL. The CDR3 consists of 14 residues. Trimming took 3 bases from V and 2 from J, leaving 7 bases between them. The DNA of the CDR3 is TGCGCCAGCAGCCAGGGACAAAACACCGGGGAGCTGTTTTTT. Its protein is CASSQGQNTGELFF.

There are a few counts of this clone. CDR3 amino acids: CAIRGQGLADTQYF. The DNA of the CDR3 is TGTGCCATCAGGGGACAGGGTTTGGCAGATACGCAGTATTTT. V gene TRBV10-3 combines with J gene TRBJ2-3; TRBD1 aligns across 9 bases. CDR1 and CDR2 (germline): ENHRY, SYGVKD. The CDR3 runs to 14 residues. With V trimmed by 6 bases and J by 4 bases, 5 bases remained unmatched.

The rearrangement uses TRBV7-9 and TRBJ1-1; 9 bases map to TRBD1. Germline V gene sequence: CDR1 SEHNR, CDR2 FQNEAQ (reference sequence). CDR3 length: 16 residues. The V gene end was trimmed by 2 bases and the J gene end by 3 bases; junction bases not matched to a gene: 7. CDR3: CASSLQDRDRDTEAFF. In DNA form, the CDR3 reads TGTGCCAGCAGCTTACAAGACCGGGACAGGGACACTGAAGCTTTCTTT.

This clone was recorded a few times. The V call is TRBV6-5, the J call TRBJ2-7; 7 bases align to TRBD1. The CDR3 consists of 13 residues. Germline V gene lookup returns CDR1 MNHEY and CDR2 SVGAGI. Germline trimming cut 6 bases from V and 3 bases from J; bases unmatched to any gene: 5. CDR3 in DNA: TGTGCCAGCAGAGAAGGGGGCCACTACGAGCAGTACTTC. It yields the protein CASREGGHYEQYF.

A word on this clone: The identical CDR3 is also encoded by other nucleotide sequences in the sample. The CDR3: CASSLASGYNEQFF. CDR3 in DNA: TGTGCCAGCAGCTTAGCGTCGGGGTACAATGAGCAGTTCTTC. The chain combines TRBV5-6 with TRBJ2-1; D perhaps matches TRBD2 (5 bases). This CDR3 region has 14 residues. Germline CDR1 SGHDT, CDR2 YYEEEE. Trimming removed 2 bases from V and 4 bases from J, with 10 bases in between. Full variable domain (missing parts from reference TRBV5-6 and TRBJ2-1): DAGVTQSPTHLIKTRGQQVTLRCSPKSGHDTVSWYQQALGQGPQFIFQYYEEEERQRGNFPDRFSGHQFPNYSSELNVNALLLGDSALYLCASSLASGYNEQFFGPGTRLTVL.

This chain links TRBV30 with TRBJ1-1; no clear D. The CDR3 runs 13 residues. V lost 2 bases to trimming and J lost 1 base, with 8 bases between them. Looked up from germline, CDR1 is GTSNPN and CDR2 is SVGIG (reference sequence). This CDR3 reads CAWSSRGNTEAFF. The DNA of the CDR3 is TGTGCCTGGAGTTCGCGGGGGAACACTGAAGCTTTCTTT.

This clone was seen just once. The J gene is TRBJ1-5, the V gene TRBV7-2; D gene uncertain. The CDR3 sequence is 14 residues long. Trimming removed 5 bases from V and 2 bases from J, with 10 bases in between. Germline V CDR1 and CDR2: SGHTA, FQGNSA. In nucleotides, the CDR3 is TGTGCCAGCAGCCCCCGGTTGGGCAATCAGCCCCAGCATTTT. Its translation: CASSPRLGNQPQHF.

On this clone itself: At one of its ends the junction is not consistent with the germline gene, which may arise from a read error. The CDR3 DNA follows: TGTTCCAGCAGCTTGGACAGGGCCCAAAATGAAAAACTGTTTTTT. It yields the protein CSSSLDRAQNEKLFF. The V call is TRBV7-9, the J call TRBJ1-4; TRBD1 matches 8 bases. Germline CDR1 is SEHNR and CDR2 is FQNEAQ (reference sequence). CDR3 length equals 15 residues.

V is TRBV18 and J is TRBJ1-3; D call uncertain. V was shortened by 2 bases and J by 2 bases, with 10 bases between the two germline ends. Germline CDR1 and CDR2: KGHSH and LQKENI. The CDR3 consists of 15 residues. The DNA for the CDR3 is TGTGCCAGCTCACCAGCGCGGGCCCCTGGAAACACCATATATTTT. Its protein product is CASSPARAPGNTIYF.

The genes are TRBV2 and TRBJ2-4; 7 positions match TRBD2. The V gene's germline CDR1 is SNHLY and CDR2 FYNNEI. This CDR3 comprises 13 residues. Trimming at V came to 7 bases and at J to 8 bases, leaving 8 bases not matched to a gene. This chain's CDR3 is CASNALGGYIQYF. The CDR3 DNA reads TGTGCCAGCAATGCTCTGGGAGGGTACATTCAGTACTTC.